The rows below give T cell receptor beta chains drawn from one sample of a study of control samples from healthy donors and cancer patients. Repertoires were generated with immunoSEQ multiplex PCR, while TCRdb's copy carries only in-frame clones and drops some. The sample yields almost 90,000 clones, 85% seen once. The sequencing input was blood. All receptors come from a woman in her 40s in good health. Both conserved end residues are part of each CDR3.

V,CDR3
TRBV15,CATSRVPGATNEKLFF
TRBV7-9,CASRRDSFNYGYTF
TRBV7-9,CASSLYPGWGSYEQYF
TRBV27,CASSLQGYNSPLHF
TRBV7-3,CASSAGHGNTIYF
TRBV11-1,CASSIKRQGATEAFF
TRBV4-1,CASSQNGQGRDTQYF
TRBV27,CASSSLGAGNTEAFF
TRBV3-1/TRBV3-2,CASSQFGEVIGEQYF
TRBV4-3,CASSQEVSYGYTF
TRBV12-3/TRBV12-4,CASKGAGNTQYF
TRBV6-5,CASSYGRNQPQHF
TRBV29-1,CSGLLLATSTDTQYF
TRBV5-4,CASSLGPGNYGYTF
TRBV2,CASSEGAANNQPQHF
TRBV5-1,CASSLESSNYGYTF
TRBV7-9,CASSLSGTIETQYF
TRBV6-4,CASSDVGRPFNSYNEQFF
TRBV15,CATSPLSSAGAYNEQFF
TRBV29-1,CSVGNGGQETQYF
TRBV20-1,CSASEGAAHGNTIYF
TRBV7-2,CASSLSQGITGELFF
TRBV2,CASSADPRDYGYTF
TRBV30,CAWSPGSSTEKLFF
TRBV29-1,CSVVNGPNAFF
TRBV3-1/TRBV3-2,CASSQRTRIIANEKLFF
TRBV5-1,CASSFGRGLNYGYTF
TRBV2,CASSVSRGNNSPLHF
TRBV4-1,CASSQNSGGAFEQFF
TRBV27,CASSLVYNSPLHF
TRBV30,CAWSRTGPPTSGNTIYF
TRBV27,CASSPRQVYNEQFF
TRBV2,CASKTDRTSYNSPLHF
TRBV18,CASSPKMTGTTGANVLTF
TRBV2,CASSGWRGGTYNEQFF
TRBV6-1,CASSEAGGRGEKLFF
TRBV7-2,CASSLVMGTQYF
TRBV10-3,CAISEGGGGTDTQYF
TRBV6-1,CASSEPTSGQETQYF
TRBV4-1,CASSQGTGQNTEAFF
TRBV3-1/TRBV3-2,CASSQGTPGNIQYF
TRBV5-5,CASSLGFNEAFF
TRBV15,CATSRGPTGANEKLFF
TRBV20-1,CSAWTGFGYTF
TRBV7-8,CASTRDSGNTIYF
TRBV5-4,CASSLMDSLNYGYTF
TRBV5-1,CASSPAGTGIGSPLHF
TRBV29-1,CSTSEVYNEQFF
TRBV12-3/TRBV12-4,CASNPGQEGEQYF
TRBV5-8,CASSFGGDGTDTQYF
TRBV9,CASSVLAGGPADTQYF
TRBV29-1,CSVQGQGTLYEQYF
TRBV12-3/TRBV12-4,CASSLSGGELFF